This passage covers 32 T cell receptor beta chains from one sample sequenced in a study of T-cell reconstitution after alpha-beta-depleted transplantation in children. A TCRbeta library incorporating unique molecular identifiers was prepared. Each CDR3 protein is one row after TCRdb ran MiXCR on the PCR reads. The sample lists approximately 130,000 distinct CDR3 sequences, about 9.6% occurring once. The source material was PBMCs, mostly from graft donor cells, sampled 180 days after TCRalphabeta/CD19-depleted stem cell transplant. The receptor source for this set is a girl under three years old who had a stem cell transplant for combined immunodeficiency, so the T cells may come from the graft donor.

This rearrangement joins TRBV12-3 or TRBV12-4 to TRBJ2-7; either TRBD1 or TRBD2 may fit D (5 bases each). With 6 bases removed from V and 5 bases from J, the gap between germline ends came to 14 bases. The CDR3 length is 13 residues. DNA for the CDR3: TGTGCCAGCAGCCCATGGGGGTTGGACGAGCAGTACTTC. Its translation is CASSPWGLDEQYF.

This clonotype showed up just a few times. V is TRBV12-3 or TRBV12-4 and J is TRBJ1-2, with D tentatively TRBD1 (5 bases). The CDR3 extends over 12 amino acids. Trimming cost V 5 bases and J 4 bases, with 8 bases left between them. The CDR3 region has the DNA TGTGCCAGCAGTGGACAACCCTATGGCTACACCTTC. It encodes CASSGQPYGYTF.

CDR3 amino acids: CASSYWAGSPGLALHF. The CDR3 nucleotides are TGTGCCAGCAGTTACTGGGCAGGGAGTCCGGGTTTGGCCCTCCACTTT. The chain links TRBV6-5 to TRBJ1-6, with D possibly TRBD1 on 5 matching bases. Deletions cut 1 base from V and 14 bases from J, with 21 bases between. The germline CDR1 and CDR2 sequences are MNHEY and SVGAGI. CDR3 length: 16 residues.

This chain joins TRBV7-2 and TRBJ1-1; TRBD1 aligns across 10 bases. The germline V gene encodes CDR1 SGHTA and CDR2 FQGNSA. The CDR3 is 15 residues long. V gave up 7 bases and J gave up 0 bases; unmatched junction bases: 5. CDR3 protein: CASIMTGGLNTEAFF. The CDR3 bases are TGTGCCAGCATCATGACAGGGGGCCTGAACACTGAAGCTTTCTTT.

The chain recombines TRBV5-6 with TRBJ2-1; D is uncertain. V was cut by 4 bases and J by 7 bases, with 9 bases left in between. Germline values: CDR1 SGHDT, CDR2 YYEEEE. The CDR3 has 12 amino acids. This CDR3 reads CASSRYGNEQFF. The CDR3 region has the DNA TGTGCCAGCAGCCGCTACGGGAATGAGCAGTTCTTC.

The V gene is TRBV20-1, the J gene TRBJ2-7; D assignment may be TRBD1 or TRBD2 (5 bases each). The CDR3 covers 18 residues. V was clipped by 0 bases and J by 4 bases, with 25 bases between them. Germline-derived CDR1 and CDR2 are DFQATT and SNEGSKA (reference sequence). CDR3 in DNA: TGCAGTGCTAGAGATCCCTCCGGCGAGGGACGGAGGAGGTACGAGCAGTACTTC. Translation: CSARDPSGEGRRRYEQYF.

V is TRBV5-1 and J is TRBJ1-1; maybe TRBD1 (5 bases). V lost 0 bases, J lost 7 bases, and 19 bases lay in between. Germline assignment: CDR1 SGHRS and CDR2 YFSETQ. This CDR3 is built from 16 residues. The CDR3 is CASSLVGVRGWSEAFF. CDR3 nucleotides: TGCGCCAGCAGCTTGGTAGGGGTACGGGGATGGAGTGAAGCTTTCTTT.

This clonotype turned up a few times. For the CDR3, the DNA is TGCGCCAGCAGCTTGGAGGCACTTTCCTACAATGAGCAGTTCTTC. Translating it yields CASSLEALSYNEQFF. The chain has TRBV5-1 and TRBJ2-1; no clear D gene. The germline V gene encodes CDR1 SGHRS and CDR2 YFSETQ. The CDR3 length is 15 residues. V lost 0 bases, J lost 1 base, and 8 bases lay in between.

This clonotype was seen many times. The chain carries TRBV10-3 and TRBJ2-7; the D is unclear. The CDR3 loop spans 9 amino acids. V was shortened by 7 bases and J by 9 bases, with 7 bases between the two germline ends. The germline gives CDR1 ENHRY, CDR2 SYGVKD. The CDR3 DNA follows: TGTGCCATCACCAGGCGGCAGTACTTC. Its translation: CAITRRQYF.

The rearrangement joins TRBV12-3 or TRBV12-4 to TRBJ2-3; TRBD1 matches 11 bases. The length of the CDR3 is 15 residues. J gave up 3 bases and V 6 bases, and 5 bases lay outside the gene matches. The CDR3 here is CASSSDRGLTDTQYF. DNA of the CDR3: TGTGCCAGCAGCTCGGACAGGGGGCTAACAGATACGCAGTATTTT.

V gene TRBV5-1 combines with J gene TRBJ2-5; D gene ambiguous. This CDR3 has 15 residues. The germline V gene has CDR1 SGHRS and CDR2 YFSETQ. Trimming shortened V by 0 bases and J by 2 bases, and 11 bases separated the two germline ends. The CDR3 protein is CASSLAGQPQETQYF. In nucleotides, the CDR3 is TGCGCCAGCAGCTTGGCCGGGCAGCCTCAAGAGACCCAGTACTTC.

The chain has TRBV4-3 and TRBJ2-7, with TRBD2 as a possible D gene (5 bases). The V gene lost 0 bases and the J gene lost 4 bases, with 13 bases spanning the gap. The CDR3 sequence is 15 residues long. Germline CDR1 LGHNA, CDR2 YSLEER. The CDR3 DNA reads TGCGCCAGCAGCCAAGAACGTCTAGCCAGATACGAGCAGTACTTC. Its protein is CASSQERLARYEQYF.

This clonotype has a handful of counts. The chain has TRBV20-1 and TRBJ1-2; 7 positions agree with TRBD1. The V gene end was trimmed by 6 bases and the J gene end by 0 bases; junction bases not matched to a gene: 7. CDR1 DFQATT and CDR2 SNEGSKA come from the germline V gene (reference sequence). The CDR3 spans 14 residues. The CDR3 loop is CSAGGGAPNYGYTF. Written as DNA, the CDR3 is TGCAGTGCGGGAGGGGGCGCCCCTAACTATGGCTACACCTTC.

The chain is built from TRBV7-9 and TRBJ2-1; no clear D. The CDR3 has 12 amino acids. Germline CDR1 SEHNR, CDR2 FQNEAQ (reference sequence). V lost 1 base to trimming and J lost 4 bases, with 2 bases between them. The CDR3 protein is CASSLVYNEQFF. CDR3 nucleotides: TGTGCCAGCAGCTTAGTATACAATGAGCAGTTCTTC.

The chain uses TRBV11-1 and TRBJ2-7, with D perhaps matching TRBD1 (6 bases). The CDR3 loop spans 16 amino acids. V was pared by 6 bases and J by 3 bases, with 21 bases between. Germline V gene lookup returns CDR1 SGHAT and CDR2 FQDESV (reference sequence). In DNA form, the CDR3 reads TGTGCCAGCAGTCGCGTGGGGCAGGGGAGTATCTACGAGCAGTACTTC. It translates to CASSRVGQGSIYEQYF.

This clonotype was seen repeatedly, ten times or more. This chain joins TRBV7-2 and TRBJ2-2; TRBD2 agrees at 11 bases. The CDR3 sequence is 16 residues long. Germline V gene data show CDR1 as SGHTA and CDR2 as FQGNSA. V was clipped by 5 bases and J by 6 bases; unmatched bases: 8. CDR3 sequence reads: CASSPRIAGGSGELFF. DNA of the CDR3: TGTGCCAGCAGCCCCCGAATAGCGGGAGGGTCCGGGGAGCTGTTTTTT.

In its sample, this clonotype was seen a few times. The V gene is TRBV7-9, the J gene TRBJ2-1; the match to TRBD1 covers 10 bases. The germline gives CDR1 SEHNR, CDR2 FQNEAQ (reference sequence). CDR3 length: 14 residues. The J segment lost 6 bases and the V segment lost 7 bases, leaving 6 bases of the junction unmatched. CDR3 loop: CASNRDRGVNEQFF. CDR3 DNA: TGTGCCAGCAACCGGGACAGGGGCGTCAATGAGCAGTTCTTC.

The V call is TRBV5-1, the J call TRBJ2-3; D call uncertain. The germline gives CDR1 SGHRS, CDR2 YFSETQ. The CDR3 spans 14 residues. V was shortened by 0 bases and J by 5 bases, with 10 bases between the two germline ends. This chain's CDR3 is CASSLDPMVDTQYF. Written as DNA, the CDR3 is TGCGCCAGCAGCTTGGACCCGATGGTAGATACGCAGTATTTT.

This chain uses TRBV6-2 or TRBV6-3 with TRBJ2-7, with a possible D match to TRBD1 (6 bases). V was clipped by 6 bases and J by 5 bases, with 20 bases between them. Germline CDR1 is MNHEY and CDR2 is SVGEGT. This CDR3 is 15 amino acids long. CDR3 protein: CASRAARGIGNEQYF. The CDR3 coding sequence is TGTGCCAGCAGGGCTGCCAGGGGAATAGGAAACGAGCAGTACTTC.

The chain employs TRBV7-2 and TRBJ2-7, with TRBD2 identical over 13 bases. The V gene's germline CDR1 is SGHTA and CDR2 FQGNSA. This CDR3 is built from 15 residues. Trimming removed 4 bases from V and 6 bases from J; junction bases left unmatched: 6. As DNA, the CDR3 is TGTGCCAGCAGCTCCTCGGGACTAGCGGGAAGCGAGCAGTACTTC. It specifies CASSSSGLAGSEQYF.

The sample holds many counts of this clonotype. The chain couples TRBV18 to TRBJ2-1; D call uncertain. CDR3 length equals 15 residues. The germline CDR1 and CDR2 sequences are KGHSH and LQKENI. Trimming pared 3 bases from V and 0 bases from J, leaving 9 bases between. This chain's CDR3 is CASSPDLNSYNEQFF. For the CDR3, the DNA is TGTGCCAGCTCACCCGACTTAAACTCCTACAATGAGCAGTTCTTC.

The chain couples TRBV7-2 to TRBJ1-2; D unresolved. V dropped 3 bases and J dropped 4 bases, with 9 bases sitting between them. The CDR3 totals 13 residues. The germline CDR1 and CDR2 sequences are SGHTA and FQGNSA. CDR3 DNA sequence: TGTGCCAGCAGCTTTGGCAGCCCCTATGGCTACACCTTC. Protein: CASSFGSPYGYTF.

This clonotype has more than one count but fewer than ten. V usage is TRBV3-1 and J usage is TRBJ2-7; 9 nucleotides agree with TRBD2. After removal of 4 bases from V and 0 bases from J, the junction contained 4 bases not matched to a gene. The CDR3 is 15 residues long. Germline CDR1 is LGHDT and CDR2 is YNNKEL (reference sequence). For the CDR3, the DNA is TGTGCCAGCAGCCTGGCTAGCGGGGACTCCTACGAGCAGTACTTC. Residues: CASSLASGDSYEQYF.

This clonotype showed up many times. This rearrangement joins TRBV20-1 to TRBJ1-1; D ambiguous. Trimming removed 1 base from V and 0 bases from J, with 9 bases in between. The germline V gene has CDR1 DFQATT and CDR2 SNEGSKA (reference sequence). CDR3 length equals 14 residues. This chain's CDR3 is CSARGGLMNTEAFF. The CDR3 DNA is TGCAGTGCTAGAGGCGGCCTGATGAACACTGAAGCTTTCTTT.

This clonotype came up many times. The V gene is TRBV5-1, the J gene TRBJ2-1; the match to TRBD2 covers 10 bases. Trimming removed 0 bases from V and 6 bases from J; junction bases left unmatched: 3. Germline values: CDR1 SGHRS, CDR2 YFSETQ. There are 15 residues in the CDR3. DNA for the CDR3: TGCGCCAGCAGCTTGGTCACTAGCGGGGTCAATGAGCAGTTCTTC. This codes for CASSLVTSGVNEQFF.

This chain links TRBV19 with TRBJ2-1; D may be TRBD1 or TRBD2 (7 bases each). Germline lookup yields CDR1 LNHDA and CDR2 SQIVND (reference sequence). Trimming cost V 5 bases and J 7 bases, with 18 bases left between them. The CDR3 loop spans 15 amino acids. The CDR3 DNA reads as TGTGCCAGTAGTCCTTCACAGGGGAGGGATAATGAGCAGTTCTTC. Translated, it gives CASSPSQGRDNEQFF.

CDR3 protein: CSARDEVWGDENTEAFF. DNA for the CDR3: TGCAGTGCTAGAGATGAAGTCTGGGGGGATGAGAACACTGAAGCTTTCTTT. The chain links TRBV20-1 to TRBJ1-1; possibly TRBD1 for D (5 bases). The V gene's germline CDR1 is DFQATT and CDR2 SNEGSKA (reference sequence). The CDR3 sequence is 17 residues long. V was shortened by 0 bases and J by 1 base, with 18 bases between the two germline ends.

This clonotype has a handful of counts. This chain uses TRBV7-9 with TRBJ1-2, with a weak D call TRBD1 (5 bases). Germline V lookup: CDR1 SEHNR, CDR2 FQNEAQ (reference sequence). The CDR3 loop spans 14 amino acids. V shed 1 base and J shed 4 bases, with 10 bases lying between them. In DNA form, the CDR3 reads TGTGCCAGCAGCTTAGAAGGGGAATCCTATGGCTACACCTTC. Its translation: CASSLEGESYGYTF.

The rearrangement joins TRBV6-5 to TRBJ1-1; 7 nucleotides line up with TRBD1. CDR3 length: 13 residues. CDR1 MNHEY and CDR2 SVGAGI come from the germline V gene. V gave up 2 bases and J gave up 3 bases; unmatched junction bases: 0. CDR3 DNA sequence: TGTGCCAGCAGTTACGACAGGGACACTGAAGCTTTCTTT. Its translation: CASSYDRDTEAFF.

The chain has TRBV11-2 and TRBJ2-5, with 9 bases that match TRBD2. The CDR3 is 14 residues long. Germline values: CDR1 SGHAT, CDR2 FQNNGV. V lost 6 bases, J lost 4 bases, and 6 bases stayed unmatched. The CDR3 reads CASRTGTSLETQYF. Written as DNA, the CDR3 is TGTGCCAGCAGAACCGGGACTAGCCTAGAGACCCAGTACTTC.

The CDR3 nucleotides are TGTGCCAGCAGCTCGAGGCCCGGATACTATGGCTACACCTTC. It specifies CASSSRPGYYGYTF. The V gene is TRBV5-5, the J gene TRBJ1-2; D is undetermined. There are 14 residues in the CDR3. The germline V gene encodes CDR1 SGHKS and CDR2 YYEKEE (reference sequence). Deletions cut 3 bases from V and 3 bases from J, with 12 bases between.

This clonotype has just a few counts. This rearrangement joins TRBV29-1 to TRBJ2-2, with TRBD1 matching 7 bases. Trimming cost V 6 bases and J 6 bases; bases outside gene matches: 13. The CDR3 has 15 amino acids. CDR1 and CDR2 from the germline V gene are SQVTM and ANQGSEA. CDR3: CSVRTGHNSPGELFF. The CDR3 DNA is TGCAGCGTAAGGACAGGCCACAATTCCCCCGGGGAGCTGTTTTTT.